This passage covers 2 T cell receptor beta chains from one sample sequenced in a study of patients and donors after allogeneic stem cell transplantation. From the RT-PCR reads, TCRdb called clonotypes with MiXCR, one entry per CDR3 protein. This table has roughly 880,000 distinct CDR3 sequences, 18% appearing once. Sequenced material: blood, either unsorted or a sorted T cell fraction (not recorded which). The receptors derive from a human donor who was either an allogeneic HSCT recipient or a stem cell or donor lymphocyte infusion donor (not recorded which). It is not recorded whose cells these are; they may come from a transplant donor.

The chain combines TRBV5-5 with TRBJ1-3; D not resolved. Trimming left V 0 bases short and J 9 bases short, with 7 bases between. The length of the CDR3 is 12 residues. Germline V lookup: CDR1 SGHKS, CDR2 YYEKEE (reference sequence). The CDR3 nucleotides are TGTGCCAGCAGCTTGGTGTTAGGCACCATATATTTT. Protein product: CASSLVLGTIYF.

V usage is TRBV12-3 or TRBV12-4 and J usage is TRBJ1-6; D remains unclear. Trimming cost V 6 bases and J 6 bases, with 9 bases left between them. This CDR3 has 13 residues. The CDR3 DNA is TGTGCCAGCAGCTTCGGATTTAATTCACCCCTCCACTTT. Encoded protein: CASSFGFNSPLHF.